Included here is one T cell receptor (beta chain) sequence, with context. Germline assignment: CDR1 MRHNA and CDR2 SNTAGT. This CDR3 is built from 12 residues. Trimming shortened V by 2 bases and J by 4 bases, and 5 bases separated the two germline ends. This entry is derived from a study of blood T cell repertoires in COVID-19. Generated by immunoSEQ multiplex PCR, the TCRdb table keeps only in-frame clones and is missing some. The top ten clones hold less than 0.95% of a sample with 140,000 to 150,000 clones, roughly 87% of them seen once. This TCR derives from a woman aged 50 to 60 with acute or convalescent COVID-19. The J gene is TRBJ1-2, the V gene TRBV6-4; D perhaps matches TRBD1 (5 bases). Sequencing input: peripheral blood. This CDR3 reads CASSDRGYGYTF. The CDR3, as DNA: TGTGCCAGCAGTGACAGGGGCTATGGCTACACCTTC.